What follows are 21 T cell receptor beta chains derived from one specimen sequenced in a study of blood T cells in healthy people across ages. Sample-barcoded 5' priming and a J-beta primer mix drove a second PCR of 7 to 11 cycles. TCRdb redid the calling of the 5' RACE reads with MiXCR, one entry per CDR3 protein. The table includes around 600,000 distinct CDR3 sequences, around half detected once. Sequencing was carried out using blood. These receptors all stem from a man older than 75 in good health.

This clonotype was recorded only once. Sequence at one end of the junction differs from germline and may be a read error. The V call is TRBV10-3, the J call TRBJ1-5; 8 nucleotides line up with TRBD1. The CDR3 is 14 amino acids. Germline CDR1 and CDR2: ENHRY and SYGVKD. The CDR3 region is CAISEDRGNQPHHF. For the CDR3, the DNA is TGTGCCATCAGTGAAGACAGGGGTAATCAGCCCCATCATTTT.

Comments on this clonotype: Just one base apart from a much larger clone, this may be a read error. The chain has TRBV6-6 and TRBJ1-1; a possible D gene is TRBD1 (5 bases). The germline V gene has CDR1 MNHNY and CDR2 SVGAGI (reference sequence). This CDR3 spans 17 amino acids. CDR3 residues: CTSSFPGTSRRGSAAFF. In nucleotides, the CDR3 is TGTACCAGCAGTTTCCCCGGGACCTCTCGAAGAGGTAGTGCGGCTTTCTTT.

Only a few counts were recorded for this clonotype. The chain couples TRBV10-3 to TRBJ2-6, with D unresolved. This CDR3 has 15 amino acids. Trimming pared 5 bases from V and 0 bases from J, leaving 8 bases between. CDR1 ENHRY and CDR2 SYGVKD come from the germline V gene. The CDR3: CAISTPGSGANVLTF. Here the CDR3 DNA reads TGTGCCATCAGTACACCCGGCTCTGGGGCCAACGTCCTGACTTTC.

This chain links TRBV5-1 with TRBJ2-1; TRBD1 aligns across 7 bases. The CDR3 totals 14 residues. Germline V gene sequence: CDR1 SGHRS, CDR2 YFSETQ. Trimming at V came to 0 bases and at J to 8 bases, leaving 5 bases not matched to a gene. The CDR3 DNA is TGCGCCAGCAGCTTGGGACAGGGCTTGGATGAGCAGTTCTTC. It codes for CASSLGQGLDEQFF.

This clonotype was detected ten times or more. The J gene is TRBJ1-5, the V gene TRBV6-6; 8 positions agree with TRBD1. The CDR3 contains 15 residues. Germline lookup yields CDR1 MNHNY and CDR2 SVGAGI (reference sequence). With 5 bases clipped from V and 0 bases from J, the junction kept 3 bases outside the gene matches. The CDR3 nucleotides are TGTGCCAGCAGTAAGGGACAGGCTAGCAATCAGCCCCAGCATTTT. This encodes CASSKGQASNQPQHF.

The chain recombines TRBV4-3 with TRBJ1-1; TRBD1 agrees at 7 bases. This CDR3 contains 13 residues. Germline V lookup: CDR1 LGHNA, CDR2 YSLEER. Unmatched junction bases numbered 5, after V lost 6 bases and J lost 4 bases. The CDR3 DNA sequence: TGCGCCAGCAGTCGGGGACAGCCCACTGAAGCTTTCTTT. The encoded protein is CASSRGQPTEAFF.

This clonotype has a handful of counts. The chain employs TRBV15 and TRBJ1-4; D unclear. This CDR3 has 13 amino acids. Germline loops: CDR1 LNHNV, CDR2 YYDKDF (reference sequence). V lost 0 bases, J lost 5 bases, and 4 bases lay in between. CDR3 sequence: CATSRDRNEKLFF. CDR3 coding DNA: TGTGCCACCAGCAGAGATAGGAATGAAAAACTGTTTTTT.

This clonotype showed up many times. CDR3 bases: TGTGCCAGCAGCCCTACCATCGGGAAGGATCAGCCCCAGCATTTT. Translated: CASSPTIGKDQPQHF. The rearrangement joins TRBV7-9 to TRBJ1-5; D remains unclear. Looked up from germline, CDR1 is SEHNR and CDR2 is FQNEAQ (reference sequence). This CDR3 is built from 15 residues. V lost 5 bases and J lost 5, with 16 bases in between.

This clonotype was seen a handful of times. The chain carries TRBV9 and TRBJ2-5, with TRBD1 identical over 7 bases. CDR3 length: 15 residues. The V gene's germline CDR1 is SGDLS and CDR2 YYNGEE. Trimming cost V 7 bases and J 5 bases; bases outside gene matches: 14. Written as DNA, the CDR3 is TGTGCCAGCTCCACCTCGACAGGGTCCGTCGAGACCCAGTACTTC. It is translated as CASSTSTGSVETQYF.

CDR3 sequence (DNA): TGTGCCAGCAGCCTCAGCGGCCCCCTTGAGCAGTTCTTC. Residues: CASSLSGPLEQFF. V gene TRBV11-3 combines with J gene TRBJ2-1; D may be TRBD2 (5 bases). The germline gives CDR1 SGHNT, CDR2 YENEEA. CDR3 size: 13 residues. With 5 bases removed from V and 9 bases from J, the gap between germline ends came to 14 bases.

This clonotype was counted once. This chain connects TRBV3-1 to TRBJ1-2; no reliable D call. CDR3 length equals 13 residues. V lost 1 base and J lost 7, with 10 bases in between. Germline CDR1 and CDR2: LGHDT and YNNKEL (reference sequence). The DNA for the CDR3 is TGTGCCAGCAGCCAAGGCGGAATATCTGGCTACACCTTC. Translation gives CASSQGGISGYTF. The full variable domain, its missing parts supplied by reference TRBV3-1 and TRBJ1-2, is DTAVSQTPKYLVTQMGNDKSIKCEQNLGHDTMYWYKQDSKKFLKIMFSYNNKELIINETVPNRFSPKSPDKAHLNLHINSLELGDSAVYFCASSQGGISGYTFGSGTRLTVV.

As concerns this clonotype: A much bigger clone sits one base away, suggesting this may be a read error. The chain employs TRBV4-3 and TRBJ2-5; 8 bases match TRBD2. The V and J ends lost 3 bases and 11 bases, in that order; junction bases with no gene match: 14. From germline, CDR1 is LGHNA and CDR2 YSLEER. The CDR3 runs 15 residues. This chain's CDR3 is CASSHRSGRADEQYF. CDR3 DNA sequence: TGCGCCAGCAGCCACCGAAGCGGGAGAGCGGATGAGCAGTACTTC.

This clonotype has just a few counts. V and J are TRBV27 and TRBJ1-1; D remains ambiguous. The CDR3 consists of 13 residues. Germline values: CDR1 MNHEY, CDR2 SMNVEV (reference sequence). V dropped 2 bases and J dropped 7 bases, with 11 bases sitting between them. CDR3 sequence: CASSLAGSGEAFF. The CDR3 nucleotides read TGTGCCAGCAGTTTAGCGGGTAGCGGTGAAGCTTTCTTT.

A single count supports this clonotype. The chain joins TRBV7-3 to TRBJ1-1; tentative D call: TRBD1 (5 bases). The CDR3 sequence is 13 residues long. Germline loops: CDR1 SGHTA, CDR2 FQGTGA. With 3 bases removed from V and 7 bases from J, the gap between germline ends came to 12 bases. This CDR3 is CASSFGGSGEAFF. The CDR3 DNA reads as TGTGCCAGCAGCTTCGGGGGGTCAGGTGAAGCTTTCTTT.

The gene calls are TRBV27 and TRBJ2-7, with D tentatively TRBD2 (5 bases). The V end lost 0 bases, the J end lost 3 bases, and 12 bases lay between the germline ends. Germline loops: CDR1 MNHEY, CDR2 SMNVEV (reference sequence). The CDR3 totals 15 residues. The CDR3 here is CASSLSPGLLYEQYF. DNA of the CDR3: TGTGCCAGCAGTTTATCCCCTGGACTGCTCTACGAGCAGTACTTC.

The rearrangement uses TRBV5-1 and TRBJ2-1, with D possibly being TRBD1 (6 bases). Germline V gene data show CDR1 as SGHRS and CDR2 as YFSETQ. The length of the CDR3 is 13 residues. Trimming shortened V by 4 bases and J by 10 bases, and 15 bases separated the two germline ends. The CDR3 protein is CASSATGSYEQFF. CDR3 nucleotide sequence: TGCGCCAGCAGCGCAACAGGGTCCTACGAGCAGTTCTTC.

This clonotype was observed a few times. This chain uses TRBV6-5 with TRBJ2-7; 8 nucleotides line up with TRBD1. Germline V gene sequence: CDR1 MNHEY, CDR2 SVGAGI. After removal of 5 bases from V and 5 bases from J, the junction contained 5 bases not matched to a gene. CDR3 length: 13 amino acids. CDR3 protein: CASSRQGQDEQYF. The CDR3 DNA reads as TGTGCCAGCAGTCGACAGGGGCAGGACGAGCAGTACTTC.

The gene calls are TRBV24-1 and TRBJ2-1; D is perhaps TRBD1 (5 bases). Germline V gives CDR1 KGHDR, CDR2 SFDVKD. V shed 3 bases and J shed 9 bases, with 17 bases lying between them. CDR3 length: 15 amino acids. The CDR3 region has the DNA TGTGCCACCAGTGATACCGACAGATTTCAGGGTGAGCAGTTCTTC. This translates into CATSDTDRFQGEQFF.

This clonotype has just a few counts. The genes are TRBV20-1 and TRBJ2-7; 7 nucleotides agree with TRBD1. The J call is in doubt because the DNA end fits TRBJ2-5 better. The CDR3 runs 14 residues. Per germline, CDR1 DFQATT and CDR2 SNEGSKA (reference sequence). The CDR3 DNA is TGCAGTGTCATGAGGACAGGCCGATTGGAGACCCAGTACTTC. This encodes CSVMRTGRLETQYF.

The chain joins TRBV30 to TRBJ1-2, with D possibly being TRBD1 (5 bases). The germline gives CDR1 GTSNPN, CDR2 SVGIG (reference sequence). The CDR3 has 14 amino acids. Trimming removed 5 bases at V and 5 bases at J, with 18 bases between. The CDR3 reads CAWYAGGGGYGYTF. The DNA of the CDR3 is TGTGCCTGGTACGCCGGTGGCGGGGGATATGGCTACACCTTC.

This sequence joins TRBV14 and TRBJ2-5, with D unresolved. Germline values: CDR1 SGHDN, CDR2 FVKESK. The CDR3 contains 12 residues. Deletions cut 4 bases from V and 8 bases from J, with 11 bases between. The CDR3 nucleotides are TGTGCCAGCAGCCCCTCCGGTTTAACCCAGTACTTC. It yields the protein CASSPSGLTQYF.